This TCR beta chain emerged from a study of T cell responses to AZD1222 COVID-19 vaccine. Overall study results and limits: At baseline, seropositivity was found in only a handful of AZD1222 recipients. Regions 160-218 and 743-854 dominated among vaccine-associated CD4 TCRs spanning spike. There were mostly white British donors and more females than males, and clonal diversity was possibly underestimated. Reportedly, nearly half of unique spike TCRs recognized epitopes outside B.1.351/B.1.1.7 mutations.

Turning to this clone: The antigen is not known.

Profiled with immunoSEQ multiplex PCR; TCRdb holds only in-frame clones, not every one. The repertoire holds 50,000 to 85,000 clones, roughly 78% seen once, with roughly 21% in the top ten. The CDR3 runs 13 residues. Germline assignment: CDR1 SGHVS and CDR2 FQNEAQ. V shed 7 bases, J shed 2 bases, and the junction held 4 bases outside the gene matches. The material sequenced was peripheral blood, taken on day 0 of MenACWY control vaccination. This TCR derives from an adult in good health. This chain links TRBV7-8 with TRBJ2-7; 8 nucleotides match TRBD1. For the CDR3, the DNA is TGTGCCAGCACCCACAGGGGGACCTACGAGCAGTACTTC. Residues: CASTHRGTYEQYF.